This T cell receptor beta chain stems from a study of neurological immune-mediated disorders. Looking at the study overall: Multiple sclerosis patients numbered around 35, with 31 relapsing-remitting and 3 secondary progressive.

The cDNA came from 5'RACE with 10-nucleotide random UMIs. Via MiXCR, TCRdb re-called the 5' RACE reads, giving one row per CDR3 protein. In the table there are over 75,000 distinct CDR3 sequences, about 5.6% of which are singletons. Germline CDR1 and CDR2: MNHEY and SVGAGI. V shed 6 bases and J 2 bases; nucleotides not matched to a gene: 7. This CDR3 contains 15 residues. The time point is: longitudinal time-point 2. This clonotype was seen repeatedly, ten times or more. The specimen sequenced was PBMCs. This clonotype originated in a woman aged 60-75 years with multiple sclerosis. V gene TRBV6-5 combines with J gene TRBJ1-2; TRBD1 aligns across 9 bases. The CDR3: CASRQDRGSNYGYTF. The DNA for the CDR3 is TGTGCCAGCAGACAAGACAGGGGGAGCAACTATGGCTACACCTTC.